A single T cell receptor (beta chain) is shown here with its context. The read terminates 3 residues ahead of where the CDR3 ends, so the germline J gene completes it. Assay: immunoSEQ multiplex PCR; the TCRdb copy retains only in-frame clones and omits some. The sample totals tens of thousands of clones. The data were taken from a study of T cells in women clearing cervical HPV infection. Germline CDR1 and CDR2: SGHDT and YYEEEE. CDR3 length: 13 amino acids. V was pared by 1 base and J by 4 bases, with 8 bases between. The specimen sequenced was blood buffy coat. This clonotype was obtained from a woman aged 18-70 years with a cervical HPV16 infection that either progressed to CIN3+ or cleared (not recorded which). The V call is TRBV5-6, the J call TRBJ1-2, with D hard to call. The CDR3 bases that were read are TGTGCCAGCAGCTTGACAAGAAGCTATGGC. It is translated as CASSLTRSYG. The CDR3 as a whole reads CASSLTRSYGYTF.